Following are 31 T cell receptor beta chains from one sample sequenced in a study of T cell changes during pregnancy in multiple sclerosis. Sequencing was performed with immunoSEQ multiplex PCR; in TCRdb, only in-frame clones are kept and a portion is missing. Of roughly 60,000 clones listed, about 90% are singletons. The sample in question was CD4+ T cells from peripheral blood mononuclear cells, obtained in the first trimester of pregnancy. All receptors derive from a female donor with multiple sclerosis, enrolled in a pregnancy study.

CDR3: CASSQAGANTGELFF. The CDR3, as DNA: TGCGCCAGCAGCCAAGCGGGAGCTAACACCGGGGAGCTGTTTTTT. The chain links TRBV4-3 to TRBJ2-2; D might be TRBD2 (6 bases). Trimming left V 1 base short and J 2 bases short, with 8 bases between. Germline lookup yields CDR1 LGHNA and CDR2 YSLEER. The CDR3 is 15 amino acids.

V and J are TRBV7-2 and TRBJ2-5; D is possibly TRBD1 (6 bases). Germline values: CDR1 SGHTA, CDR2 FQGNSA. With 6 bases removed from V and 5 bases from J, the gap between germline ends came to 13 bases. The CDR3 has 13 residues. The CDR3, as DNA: TGTGCCAGCAGACGAACAGGGAAGGAGACCCAGTACTTC. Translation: CASRRTGKETQYF.

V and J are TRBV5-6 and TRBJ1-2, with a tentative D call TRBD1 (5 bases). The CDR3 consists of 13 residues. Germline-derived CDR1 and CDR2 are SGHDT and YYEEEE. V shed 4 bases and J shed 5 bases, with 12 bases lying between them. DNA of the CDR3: TGTGCCAGCAGCCCCGGACGGGGGTATGGCTACACCTTC. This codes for CASSPGRGYGYTF.

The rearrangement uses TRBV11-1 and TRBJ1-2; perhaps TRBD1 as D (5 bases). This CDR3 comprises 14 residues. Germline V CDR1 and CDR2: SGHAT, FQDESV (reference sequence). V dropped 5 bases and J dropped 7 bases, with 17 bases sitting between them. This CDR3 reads CASSPDGSGFGYTF. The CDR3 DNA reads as TGTGCCAGCAGCCCCGACGGGTCAGGGTTTGGCTACACCTTC.

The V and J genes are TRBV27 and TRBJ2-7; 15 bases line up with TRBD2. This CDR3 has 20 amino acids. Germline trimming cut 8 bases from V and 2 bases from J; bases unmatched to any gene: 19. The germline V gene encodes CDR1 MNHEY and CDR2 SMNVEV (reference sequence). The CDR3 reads CASARRSGTSGGIWAYEQYF. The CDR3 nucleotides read TGTGCCAGCGCCCGCCGTAGCGGGACTAGCGGGGGGATCTGGGCCTACGAGCAGTACTTC.

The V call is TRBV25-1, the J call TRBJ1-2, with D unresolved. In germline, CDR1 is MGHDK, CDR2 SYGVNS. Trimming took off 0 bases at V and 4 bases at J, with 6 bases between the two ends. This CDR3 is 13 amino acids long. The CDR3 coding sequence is TGTGCCAGCAGTGAATACCCCTCCTATGGCTACACCTTC. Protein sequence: CASSEYPSYGYTF.

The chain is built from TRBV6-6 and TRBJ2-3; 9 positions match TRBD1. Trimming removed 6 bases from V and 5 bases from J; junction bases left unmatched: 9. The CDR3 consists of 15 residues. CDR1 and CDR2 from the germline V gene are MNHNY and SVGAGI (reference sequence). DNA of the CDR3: TGTGCCAGCAGATACGGGGACAGGGCTTTAGATACGCAGTATTTT. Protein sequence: CASRYGDRALDTQYF.

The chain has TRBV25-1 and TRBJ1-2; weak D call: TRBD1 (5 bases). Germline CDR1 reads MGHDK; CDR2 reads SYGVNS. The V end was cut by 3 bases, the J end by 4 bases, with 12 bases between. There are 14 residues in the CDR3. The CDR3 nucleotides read TGTGCCAGCAGTGATCCAGGGCGCGGCTATGGCTACACCTTC. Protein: CASSDPGRGYGYTF.

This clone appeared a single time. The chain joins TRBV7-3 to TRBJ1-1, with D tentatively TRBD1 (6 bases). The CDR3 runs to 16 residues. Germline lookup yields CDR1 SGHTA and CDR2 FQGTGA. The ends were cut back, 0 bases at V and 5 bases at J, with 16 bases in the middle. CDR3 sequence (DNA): TGTGCCAGCAGCTTAACCCGGGACACCGGTTTGACTGAAGCTTTCTTT. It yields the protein CASSLTRDTGLTEAFF.

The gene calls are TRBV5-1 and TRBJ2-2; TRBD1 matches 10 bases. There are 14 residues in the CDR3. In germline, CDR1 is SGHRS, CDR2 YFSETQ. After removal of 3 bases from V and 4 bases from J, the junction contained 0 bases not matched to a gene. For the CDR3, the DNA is TGCGCCAGCAGCTGGGACAGGGGCACCGGGGAGCTGTTTTTT. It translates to CASSWDRGTGELFF.

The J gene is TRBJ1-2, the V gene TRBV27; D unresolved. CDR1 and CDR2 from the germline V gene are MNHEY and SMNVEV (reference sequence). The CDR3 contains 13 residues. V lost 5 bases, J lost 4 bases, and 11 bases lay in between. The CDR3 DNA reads TGTGCCAGCAGTCCGCAACAGCCCTATGGCTACACCTTC. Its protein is CASSPQQPYGYTF.

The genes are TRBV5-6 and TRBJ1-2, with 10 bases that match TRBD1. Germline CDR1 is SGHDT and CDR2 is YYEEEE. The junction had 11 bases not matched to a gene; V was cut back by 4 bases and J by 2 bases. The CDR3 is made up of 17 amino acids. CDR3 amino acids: CASSGWVPGQGNYGYTF. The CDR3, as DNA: TGTGCCAGCAGCGGGTGGGTTCCGGGACAGGGGAACTATGGCTACACCTTC.

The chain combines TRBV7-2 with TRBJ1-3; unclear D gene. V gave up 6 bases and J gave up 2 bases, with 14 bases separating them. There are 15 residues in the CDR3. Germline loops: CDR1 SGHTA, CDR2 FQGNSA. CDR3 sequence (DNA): TGTGCCAGCAGGCTAGGAGGAGAGGCTGGAAACACCATATATTTT. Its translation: CASRLGGEAGNTIYF.

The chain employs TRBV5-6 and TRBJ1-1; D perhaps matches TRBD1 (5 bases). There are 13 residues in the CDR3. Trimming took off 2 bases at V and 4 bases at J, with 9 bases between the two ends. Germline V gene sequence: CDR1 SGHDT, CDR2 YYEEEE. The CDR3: CASSLRGSTEAFF. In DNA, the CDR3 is TGTGCCAGCAGCTTAAGGGGAAGCACTGAAGCTTTCTTT.

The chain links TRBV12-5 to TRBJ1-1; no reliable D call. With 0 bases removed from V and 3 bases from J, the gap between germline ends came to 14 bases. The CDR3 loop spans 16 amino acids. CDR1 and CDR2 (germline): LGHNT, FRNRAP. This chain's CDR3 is CASGLVLRREDTEAFF. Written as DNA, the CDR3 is TGTGCTAGTGGTTTGGTACTGAGGAGGGAAGACACTGAAGCTTTCTTT.

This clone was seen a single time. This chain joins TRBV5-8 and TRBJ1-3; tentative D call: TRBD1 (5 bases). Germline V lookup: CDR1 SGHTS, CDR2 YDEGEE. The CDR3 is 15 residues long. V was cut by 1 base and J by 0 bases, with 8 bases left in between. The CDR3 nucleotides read TGTGCCAGCAGCTTGAAGGGGATCTCTGGAAACACCATATATTTT. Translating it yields CASSLKGISGNTIYF.

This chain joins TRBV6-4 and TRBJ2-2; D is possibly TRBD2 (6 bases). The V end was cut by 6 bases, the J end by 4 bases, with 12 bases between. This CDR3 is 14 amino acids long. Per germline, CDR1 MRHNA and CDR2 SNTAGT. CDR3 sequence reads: CASSAGLLTGELFF. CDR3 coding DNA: TGTGCCAGCAGCGCGGGACTCCTCACCGGGGAGCTGTTTTTT.

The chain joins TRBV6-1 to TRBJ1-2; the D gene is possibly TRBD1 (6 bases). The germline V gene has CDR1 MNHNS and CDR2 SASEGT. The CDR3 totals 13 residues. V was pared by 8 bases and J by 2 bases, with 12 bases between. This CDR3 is CASLRGVNYGYTF. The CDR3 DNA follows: TGTGCCAGCCTCAGGGGCGTAAACTATGGCTACACCTTC.

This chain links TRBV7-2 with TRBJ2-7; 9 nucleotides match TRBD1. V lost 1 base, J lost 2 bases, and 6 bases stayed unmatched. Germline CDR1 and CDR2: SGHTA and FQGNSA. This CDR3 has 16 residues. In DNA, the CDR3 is TGTGCCAGCAGCTTAGGCCGGGACAGGGTGCCCTACGAGCAGTACTTC. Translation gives CASSLGRDRVPYEQYF. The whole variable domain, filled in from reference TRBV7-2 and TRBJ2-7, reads GAGVSQSPSNKVTEKGKDVELRCDPISGHTALYWYRQSLGQGLEFLIYFQGNSAPDKSGLPSDRFSAERTGGSVSTLTIQRTQQEDSAVYLCASSLGRDRVPYEQYFGPGTRLTVT.

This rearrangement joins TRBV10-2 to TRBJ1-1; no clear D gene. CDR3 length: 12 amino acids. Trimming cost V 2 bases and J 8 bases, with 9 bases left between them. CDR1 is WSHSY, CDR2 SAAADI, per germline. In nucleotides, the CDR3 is TGCGCCAGCAGTGAGCCCCCGGGGGAAGCTTTCTTT. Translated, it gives CASSEPPGEAFF.

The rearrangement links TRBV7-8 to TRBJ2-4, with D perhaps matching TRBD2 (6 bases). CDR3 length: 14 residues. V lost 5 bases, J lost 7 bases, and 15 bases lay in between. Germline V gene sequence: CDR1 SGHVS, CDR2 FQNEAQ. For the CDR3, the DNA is TGTGCCAGCAGCGGCCGGGGGATCAATAACATTCAGTACTTC. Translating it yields CASSGRGINNIQYF.

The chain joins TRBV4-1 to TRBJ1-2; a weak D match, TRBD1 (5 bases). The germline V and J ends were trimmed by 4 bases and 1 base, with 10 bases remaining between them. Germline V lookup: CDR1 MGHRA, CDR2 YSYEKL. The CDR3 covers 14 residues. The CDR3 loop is CASSRIDSNYGYTF. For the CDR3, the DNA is TGCGCCAGCAGCCGGATAGACAGTAACTATGGCTACACCTTC.

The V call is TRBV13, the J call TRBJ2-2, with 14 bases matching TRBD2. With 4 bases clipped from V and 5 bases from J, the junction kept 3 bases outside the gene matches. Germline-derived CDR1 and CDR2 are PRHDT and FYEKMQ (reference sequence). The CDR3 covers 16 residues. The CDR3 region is CASSSGLAGDTGELFF. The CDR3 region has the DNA TGTGCCAGCAGCTCGGGACTAGCGGGGGATACCGGGGAGCTGTTTTTT.

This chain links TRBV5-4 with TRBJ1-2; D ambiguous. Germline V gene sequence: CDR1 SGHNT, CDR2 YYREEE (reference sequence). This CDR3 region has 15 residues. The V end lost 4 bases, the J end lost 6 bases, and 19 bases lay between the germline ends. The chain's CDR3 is CASSPRLRERDGYTF. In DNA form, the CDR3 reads TGTGCCAGCAGCCCCCGGTTACGGGAAAGGGATGGCTACACCTTC.

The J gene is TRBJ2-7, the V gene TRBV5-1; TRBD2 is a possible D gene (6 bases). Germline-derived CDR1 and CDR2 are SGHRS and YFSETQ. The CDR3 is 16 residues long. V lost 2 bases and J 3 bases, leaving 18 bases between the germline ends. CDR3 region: CASSFRGDVPFYEQYF. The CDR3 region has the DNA TGCGCCAGCAGCTTCCGCGGGGACGTTCCATTCTACGAGCAGTACTTC.

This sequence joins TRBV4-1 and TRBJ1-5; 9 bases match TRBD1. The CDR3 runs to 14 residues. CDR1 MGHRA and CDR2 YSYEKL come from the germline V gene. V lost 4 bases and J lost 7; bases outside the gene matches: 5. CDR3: CASSLTGQGQPQHF. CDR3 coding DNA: TGCGCCAGCAGCCTAACGGGACAGGGACAGCCCCAGCATTTT.

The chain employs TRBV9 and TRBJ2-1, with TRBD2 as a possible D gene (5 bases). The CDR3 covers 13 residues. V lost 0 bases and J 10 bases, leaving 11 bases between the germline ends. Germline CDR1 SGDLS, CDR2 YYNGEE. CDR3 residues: CASSVATGEEQFF. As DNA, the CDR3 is TGTGCCAGCAGCGTAGCTACCGGGGAAGAGCAGTTCTTC. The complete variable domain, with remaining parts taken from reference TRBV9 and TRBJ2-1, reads DSGVTQTPKHLITATGQRVTLRCSPRSGDLSVYWYQQSLDQGLQFLIQYYNGEERAKGNILERFSAQQFPDLHSELNLSSLELGDSALYFCASSVATGEEQFFGPGTRLTVL.

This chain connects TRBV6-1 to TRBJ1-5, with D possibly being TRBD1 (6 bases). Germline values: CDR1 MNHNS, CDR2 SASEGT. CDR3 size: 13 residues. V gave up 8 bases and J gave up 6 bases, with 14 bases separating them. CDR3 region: CASRQGLGQPQHF. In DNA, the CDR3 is TGTGCCAGCCGGCAGGGGCTAGGTCAGCCCCAGCATTTT.

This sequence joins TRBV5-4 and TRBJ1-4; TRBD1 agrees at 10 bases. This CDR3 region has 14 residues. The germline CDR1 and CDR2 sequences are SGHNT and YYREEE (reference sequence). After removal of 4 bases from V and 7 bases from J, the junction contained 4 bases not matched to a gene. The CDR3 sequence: CASSRTGGGEKLFF. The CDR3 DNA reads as TGTGCCAGCAGCAGGACAGGGGGAGGTGAAAAACTGTTTTTT.

The CDR3 DNA reads as TGCGCCAGCAGTCCAGGGCCGCTCTATGGCTACACCTTC. Translation gives CASSPGPLYGYTF. This sequence joins TRBV10-1 and TRBJ1-2, with D maybe TRBD1 (5 bases). This CDR3 is 13 amino acids long. CDR1 is WNHNN, CDR2 SYGVQD, per germline (reference sequence). V was trimmed by 5 bases and J by 4 bases, leaving 11 bases between them.

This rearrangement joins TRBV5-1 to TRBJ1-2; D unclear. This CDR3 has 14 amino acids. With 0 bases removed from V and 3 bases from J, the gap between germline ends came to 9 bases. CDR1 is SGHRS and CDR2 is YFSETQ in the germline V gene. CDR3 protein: CASSLEAGYYGYTF. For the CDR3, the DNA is TGCGCCAGCAGCTTGGAGGCAGGCTACTATGGCTACACCTTC.